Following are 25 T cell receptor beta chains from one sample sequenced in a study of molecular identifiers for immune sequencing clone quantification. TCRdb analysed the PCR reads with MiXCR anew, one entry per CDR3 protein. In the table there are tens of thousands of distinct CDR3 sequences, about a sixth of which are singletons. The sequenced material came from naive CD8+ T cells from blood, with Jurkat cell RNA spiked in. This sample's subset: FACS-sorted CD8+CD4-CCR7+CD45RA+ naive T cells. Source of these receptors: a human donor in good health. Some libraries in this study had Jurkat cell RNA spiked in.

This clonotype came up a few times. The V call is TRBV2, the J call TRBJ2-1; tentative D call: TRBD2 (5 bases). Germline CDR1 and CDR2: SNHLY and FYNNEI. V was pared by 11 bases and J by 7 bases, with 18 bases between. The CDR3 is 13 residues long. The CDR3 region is CAVHSGALNEQFF. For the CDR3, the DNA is TGTGCCGTCCACAGCGGAGCGCTAAATGAGCAGTTCTTC. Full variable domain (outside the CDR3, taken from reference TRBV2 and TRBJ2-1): EPEVTQTPSHQVTQMGQEVILRCVPISNHLYFYWYRQILGQKVEFLVSFYNNEISEKSEIFDDQFSVERPDGSNFTLKIRSTKLEDSAMYFCAVHSGALNEQFFGPGTRLTVL.

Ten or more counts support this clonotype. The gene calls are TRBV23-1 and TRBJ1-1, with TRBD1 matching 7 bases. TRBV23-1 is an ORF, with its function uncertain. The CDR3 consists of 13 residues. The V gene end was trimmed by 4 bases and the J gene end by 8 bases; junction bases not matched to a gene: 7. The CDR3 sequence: CASSRQTGFEAFF. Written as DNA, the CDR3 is TGCGCCAGCAGTCGTCAGACAGGGTTCGAAGCTTTCTTT.

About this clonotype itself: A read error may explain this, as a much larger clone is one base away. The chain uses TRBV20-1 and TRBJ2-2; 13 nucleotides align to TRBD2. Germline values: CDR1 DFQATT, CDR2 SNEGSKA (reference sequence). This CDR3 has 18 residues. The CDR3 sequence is CSAIPWGLAGSQSGELLF. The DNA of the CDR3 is TGCAGTGCTATCCCATGGGGACTAGCGGGATCCCAGAGCGGGGAGCTGCTTTTT.

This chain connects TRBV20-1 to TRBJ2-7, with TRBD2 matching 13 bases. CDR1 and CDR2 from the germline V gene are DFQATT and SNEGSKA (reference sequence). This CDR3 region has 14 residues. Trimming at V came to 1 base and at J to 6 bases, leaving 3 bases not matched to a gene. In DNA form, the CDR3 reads TGCAGTGCTAGAGCACTAGCGGGAGGGGGCGAGCAGTACTTC. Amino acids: CSARALAGGGEQYF.

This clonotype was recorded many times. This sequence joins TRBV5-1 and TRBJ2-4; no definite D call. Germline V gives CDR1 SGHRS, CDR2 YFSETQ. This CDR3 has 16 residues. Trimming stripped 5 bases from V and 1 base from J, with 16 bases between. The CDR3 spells CASSLLASLAKNIQYF. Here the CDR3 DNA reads TGCGCCAGCAGTTTACTTGCCTCCCTCGCCAAAAACATTCAGTACTTC.

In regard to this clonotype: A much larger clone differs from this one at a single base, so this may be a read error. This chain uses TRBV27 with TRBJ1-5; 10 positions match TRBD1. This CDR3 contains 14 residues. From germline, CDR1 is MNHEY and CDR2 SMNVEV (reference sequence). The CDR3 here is CASSSTGGGQPRHF. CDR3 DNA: TGTGCCAGCAGCTCGACAGGGGGCGGCCAGCCCCGGCATTTT.

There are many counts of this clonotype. CDR3 loop: CASSSNRDGGTDTQYF. As DNA, the CDR3 is TGTGCCAGCAGCTCTAACAGGGATGGTGGCACAGATACGCAGTATTTT. The chain is built from TRBV7-9 and TRBJ2-3; possible D gene TRBD1, 6 bases. CDR1 and CDR2 from the germline V gene are SEHNR and FQNEAQ (reference sequence). The germline V and J ends were trimmed by 4 bases and 1 base, with 15 bases remaining between them. This CDR3 region has 16 residues.

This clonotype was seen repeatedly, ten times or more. CDR3 loop: CASSAFLAGVNEQFF. CDR3 DNA: TGCGCCAGCAGCGCTTTTCTGGCGGGAGTCAATGAGCAGTTCTTC. This chain connects TRBV4-1 to TRBJ2-1; 7 nucleotides align to TRBD2. The CDR3 has 15 amino acids. The V gene end was trimmed by 5 bases and the J gene end by 6 bases; junction bases not matched to a gene: 10. Germline V gene lookup returns CDR1 MGHRA and CDR2 YSYEKL.

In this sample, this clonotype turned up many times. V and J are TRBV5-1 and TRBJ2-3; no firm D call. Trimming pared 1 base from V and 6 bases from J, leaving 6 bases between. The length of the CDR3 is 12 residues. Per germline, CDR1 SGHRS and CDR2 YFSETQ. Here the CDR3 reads CASSLLEDTQYF. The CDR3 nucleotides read TGCGCCAGCAGCTTGCTCGAGGATACGCAGTATTTT.

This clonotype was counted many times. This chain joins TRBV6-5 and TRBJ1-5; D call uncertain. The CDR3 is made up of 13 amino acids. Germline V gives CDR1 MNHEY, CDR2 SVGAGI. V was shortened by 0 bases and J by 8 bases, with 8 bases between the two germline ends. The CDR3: CASSYSKVEPQHF. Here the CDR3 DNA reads TGTGCCAGCAGTTACTCAAAGGTAGAGCCCCAGCATTTT.

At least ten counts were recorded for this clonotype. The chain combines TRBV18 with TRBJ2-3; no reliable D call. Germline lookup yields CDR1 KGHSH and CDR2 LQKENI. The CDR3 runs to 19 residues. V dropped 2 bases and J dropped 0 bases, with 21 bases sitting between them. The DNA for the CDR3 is TGTGCCAGCTCACCAAGGGTTACGGAAACGGCGGCTAGCACAGATACGCAGTATTTT. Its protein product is CASSPRVTETAASTDTQYF.

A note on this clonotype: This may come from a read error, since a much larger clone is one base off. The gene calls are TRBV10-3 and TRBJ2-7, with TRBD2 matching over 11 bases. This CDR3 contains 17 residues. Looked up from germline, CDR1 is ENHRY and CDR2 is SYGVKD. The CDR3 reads CAISELSSGRALYEQRF. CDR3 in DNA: TGTGCCATCAGTGAGTTGAGTAGCGGGAGGGCCTTGTACGAGCAGCGCTTC.

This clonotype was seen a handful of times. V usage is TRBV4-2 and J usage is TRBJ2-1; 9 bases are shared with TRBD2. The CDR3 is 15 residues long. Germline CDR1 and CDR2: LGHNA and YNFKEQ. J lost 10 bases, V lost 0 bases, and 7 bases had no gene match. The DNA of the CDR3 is TGTGCCAGCAGCCAAGATCCTAGCAGCGGGGGGGAGCAGTTCTTC. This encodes CASSQDPSSGGEQFF.

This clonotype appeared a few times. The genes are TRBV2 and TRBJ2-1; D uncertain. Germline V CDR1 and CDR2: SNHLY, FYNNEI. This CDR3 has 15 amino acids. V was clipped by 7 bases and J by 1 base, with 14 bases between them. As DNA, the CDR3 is TGTGCCAGCATGCGCAGGCGTGAATCCTACAATGAGCAGTTCTTC. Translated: CASMRRRESYNEQFF.

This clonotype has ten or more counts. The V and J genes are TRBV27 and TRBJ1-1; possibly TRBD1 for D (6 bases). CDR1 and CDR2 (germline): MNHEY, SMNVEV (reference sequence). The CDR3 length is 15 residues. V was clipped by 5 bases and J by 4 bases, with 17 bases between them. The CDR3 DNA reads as TGTGCCAGCAGTGCCGGACAGTATTGGTCCACTGAAGCTTTCTTT. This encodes CASSAGQYWSTEAFF.

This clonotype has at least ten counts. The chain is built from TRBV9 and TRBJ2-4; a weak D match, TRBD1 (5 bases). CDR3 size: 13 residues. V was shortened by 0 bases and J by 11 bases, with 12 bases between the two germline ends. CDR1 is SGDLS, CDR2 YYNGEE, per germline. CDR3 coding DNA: TGTGCCAGCAGCGTAGGAGAGACAGCCCTTCAGTACTTC. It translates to CASSVGETALQYF.

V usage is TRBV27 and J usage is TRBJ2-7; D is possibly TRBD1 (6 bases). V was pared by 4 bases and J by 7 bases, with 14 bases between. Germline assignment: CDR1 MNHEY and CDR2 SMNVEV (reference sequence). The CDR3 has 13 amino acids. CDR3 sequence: CASSWVTGQEQYF. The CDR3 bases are TGTGCCAGCAGTTGGGTTACAGGGCAAGAGCAGTACTTC.

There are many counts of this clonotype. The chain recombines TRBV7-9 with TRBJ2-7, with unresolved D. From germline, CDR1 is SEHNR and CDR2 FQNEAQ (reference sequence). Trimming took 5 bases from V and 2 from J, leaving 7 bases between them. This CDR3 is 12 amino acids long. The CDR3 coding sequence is TGTGCCAGCAGCCCCGAAACCTACGAGCAGTACTTC. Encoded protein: CASSPETYEQYF.

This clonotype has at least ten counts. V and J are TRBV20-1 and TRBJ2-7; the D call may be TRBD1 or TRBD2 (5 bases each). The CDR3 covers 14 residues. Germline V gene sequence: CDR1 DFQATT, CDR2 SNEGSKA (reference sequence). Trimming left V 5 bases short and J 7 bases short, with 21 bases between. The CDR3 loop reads CSAPGRDLLREQYF. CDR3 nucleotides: TGCAGTGCTCCTGGCCGGGACCTGCTGAGGGAGCAGTACTTC.

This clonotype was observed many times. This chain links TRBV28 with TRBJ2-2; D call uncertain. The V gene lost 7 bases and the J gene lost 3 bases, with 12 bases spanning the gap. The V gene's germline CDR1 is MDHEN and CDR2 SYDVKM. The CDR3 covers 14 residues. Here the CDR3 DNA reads TGTGCCAGCATTAAGGAAAGGCACACCGGGGAGCTGTTTTTT. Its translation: CASIKERHTGELFF.

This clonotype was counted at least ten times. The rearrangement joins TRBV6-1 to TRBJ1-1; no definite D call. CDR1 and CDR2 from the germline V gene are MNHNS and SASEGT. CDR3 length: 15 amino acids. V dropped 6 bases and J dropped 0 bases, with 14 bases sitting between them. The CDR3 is CASRPPVGLNTEAFF. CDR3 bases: TGTGCCAGCAGACCCCCCGTCGGCTTGAACACTGAAGCTTTCTTT.

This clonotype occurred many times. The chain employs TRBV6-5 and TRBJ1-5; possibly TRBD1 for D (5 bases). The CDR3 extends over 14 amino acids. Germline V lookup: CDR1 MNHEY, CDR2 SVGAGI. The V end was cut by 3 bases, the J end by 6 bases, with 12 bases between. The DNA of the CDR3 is TGTGCCAGCAGTTATCTCGCAGGGAGTCAGCCCCAGCATTTT. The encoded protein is CASSYLAGSQPQHF.

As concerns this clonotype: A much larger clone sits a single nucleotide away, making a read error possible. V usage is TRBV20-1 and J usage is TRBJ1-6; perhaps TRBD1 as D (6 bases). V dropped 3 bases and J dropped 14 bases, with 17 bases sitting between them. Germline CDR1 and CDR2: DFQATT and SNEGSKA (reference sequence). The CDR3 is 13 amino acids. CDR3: CSARPIRDTSLHF. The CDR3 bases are TGCAGTGCTAGGCCCATCCGGGACACGTCCCTCCACTTT.

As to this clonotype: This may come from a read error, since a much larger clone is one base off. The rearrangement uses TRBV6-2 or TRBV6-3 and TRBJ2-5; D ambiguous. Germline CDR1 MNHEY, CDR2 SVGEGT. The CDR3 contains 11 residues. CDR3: CASSYQETQHF. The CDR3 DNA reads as TGTGCCAGCAGTTACCAAGAGACCCAGCACTTC.

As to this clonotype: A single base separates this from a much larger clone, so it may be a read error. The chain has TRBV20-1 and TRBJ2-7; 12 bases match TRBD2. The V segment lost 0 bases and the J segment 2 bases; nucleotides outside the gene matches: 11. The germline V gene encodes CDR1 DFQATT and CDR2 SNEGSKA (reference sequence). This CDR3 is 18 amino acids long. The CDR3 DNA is TGCAGTGCTAGAGATTTGGCGACTAGCGGGAGTCCCCCCTACGAGCAGTACTTC. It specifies CSARDLATSGSPPYEQYF.